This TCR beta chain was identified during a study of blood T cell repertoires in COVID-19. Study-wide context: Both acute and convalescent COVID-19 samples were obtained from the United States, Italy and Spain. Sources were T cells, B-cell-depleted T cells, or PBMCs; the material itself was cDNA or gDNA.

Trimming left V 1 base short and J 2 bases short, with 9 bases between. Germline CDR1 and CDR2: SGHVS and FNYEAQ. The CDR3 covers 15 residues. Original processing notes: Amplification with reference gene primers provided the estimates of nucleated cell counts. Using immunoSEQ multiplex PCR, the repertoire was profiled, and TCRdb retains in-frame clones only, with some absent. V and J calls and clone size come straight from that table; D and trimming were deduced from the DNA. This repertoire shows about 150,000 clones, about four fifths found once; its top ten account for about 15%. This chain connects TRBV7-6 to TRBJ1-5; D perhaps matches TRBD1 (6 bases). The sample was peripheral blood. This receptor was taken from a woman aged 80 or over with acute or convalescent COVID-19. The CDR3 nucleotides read TGTGCCAGCAGCTTAGGACAGGCAGGCAATCAGCCCCAGCATTTT. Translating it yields CASSLGQAGNQPQHF.